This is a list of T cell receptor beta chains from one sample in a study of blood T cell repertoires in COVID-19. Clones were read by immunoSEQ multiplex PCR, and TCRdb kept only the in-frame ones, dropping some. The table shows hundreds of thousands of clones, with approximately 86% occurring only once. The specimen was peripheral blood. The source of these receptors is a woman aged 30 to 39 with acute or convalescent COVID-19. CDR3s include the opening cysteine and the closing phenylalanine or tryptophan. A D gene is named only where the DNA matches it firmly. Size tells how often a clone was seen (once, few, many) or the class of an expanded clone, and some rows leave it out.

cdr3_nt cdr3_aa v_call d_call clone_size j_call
TGTGCCAGCAACGTGGGACAGGGGCAAGAGACCCAGTACTTC CASNVGQGQETQYF TRBV9 TRBD1 - TRBJ2-5
TGTGCCAGCAGCCCCCTCGGGGATACGCAGTATTTT CASSPLGDTQYF TRBV7-8 - - TRBJ2-3
TGTGCCAGCAGTTACTCGGTCACTCCCTACGAGCAGTACTTC CASSYSVTPYEQYF TRBV6-5 - - TRBJ2-7
TGTGCCAGCAGCTTGCGGGGGACTAGCGGGATTTATGAGCAGTTCTTC CASSLRGTSGIYEQFF TRBV11-3 TRBD2 - TRBJ2-1
TGTGCCAGCCAAACGACAGGGTACTACGAGCAGTACTTC CASQTTGYYEQYF TRBV11-2 TRBD1 - TRBJ2-7
TGTGCCAGCAGCGGAGGGGGGGCGGTCGAAAAACTGTTTTTT CASSGGGAVEKLFF TRBV9 - - TRBJ1-4
TGTGCCAGCATAGGACAGGGGAACTATGGCTACACCTTC CASIGQGNYGYTF TRBV6-5 TRBD1 - TRBJ1-2
TGTGCCAGCAGCTTAGAACTGGGAGGAGGCAATGAGCAGTTCTTC CASSLELGGGNEQFF TRBV7-9 - once TRBJ2-1
TGTGCCAGCAGCTTACCCCAAGCTACAGGGGATGGTGGCACTGAAGCTTTCTTT CASSLPQATGDGGTEAFF TRBV7-9 TRBD1 - TRBJ1-1
TGCGCCAGTCAGACTAGCGGGAGGGTCTACGAGCAGTACTTC CASQTSGRVYEQYF TRBV10-2 TRBD2 once TRBJ2-7
TGTGCCAGCAGCCGCCAAGCGCAAGAGACCCAGTACTTC CASSRQAQETQYF TRBV6-2/TRBV6-3 - - TRBJ2-5
TGCGCCAGCAGCTTAACCCCAGGGGTGGCGAACACTGAAGCTTTCTTT CASSLTPGVANTEAFF TRBV5-1 - - TRBJ1-1
TGTGCCAGCAGCGTAGAAGTTGGGACAGGGGGCGATTTGGTCACTGAAGCTTTCTTT CASSVEVGTGGDLVTEAFF TRBV9 TRBD1 - TRBJ1-1
TGTGCCAGCAGCTTAAGGTCTGGACACGGATCCTACGAGCAGTACTTC CASSLRSGHGSYEQYF TRBV27 - few TRBJ2-7
TGTGCCAGCTTATCAGATAGAAACACCATATATTTT CASLSDRNTIYF TRBV2 - - TRBJ1-3
TGTGCCAGCTCACCAAAGGTTCAGGGCGTCTCTGGAAACACCATATATTTT CASSPKVQGVSGNTIYF TRBV18 - - TRBJ1-3
TGTGCCAGCATCCTACAGGGGGGGATTCGGACTGAAGCTTTCTTT CASILQGGIRTEAFF TRBV6-5 TRBD1 - TRBJ1-1
TGTGCCAGCAGCCAAGATGAGGATGAGCAGTTCTTC CASSQDEDEQFF TRBV4-2 - - TRBJ2-1
TGTGCCAGCTCAGCGGGAGGAAACACCATATATTTT CASSAGGNTIYF TRBV18 - - TRBJ1-3
TGTGCCATCAACAGGGAGGGAAACACCATATATTTT CAINREGNTIYF TRBV10-3 - once TRBJ1-3
TGTGCCAGCAGCTTCCTGGGAGGGAGCACCGGGGAGCTGTTTTTT CASSFLGGSTGELFF TRBV5-6 TRBD2 once TRBJ2-2
TGTGCCAGCAGTAGGACTGGCGGGACGTACAATGAGCAGTTCTTC CASSRTGGTYNEQFF TRBV7-2 - - TRBJ2-1
TGTGCCTTGGACAGGGGAAACACTGAAGCTTTCTTT CALDRGNTEAFF TRBV30 TRBD1 - TRBJ1-1
TGTGCCAGCAGCTTAACTTTCCATGAGCAGTTCTTC CASSLTFHEQFF TRBV7-9 - - TRBJ2-1
TGCGCCAGCAGCCAAGATGGTATAGCGGCCTACAATGAGCAGTTCTTC CASSQDGIAAYNEQFF TRBV4-3 - - TRBJ2-1
TGTGCCAGCAGCCCAGAACGGGGAGAGACCCAGTACTTC CASSPERGETQYF TRBV4-2 - few TRBJ2-5
TGTGCCAGCAGTCCAGGGGACAGACCCTACGAGCAGTACTTC CASSPGDRPYEQYF TRBV28 TRBD1 - TRBJ2-7
TGTGCCAGCAGCCATCGGGGGGCTGCCAAAAACATTCAGTACTTC CASSHRGAAKNIQYF TRBV3-1/TRBV3-2 - - TRBJ2-4
TGTGCCAGCAGGACAGGCAACACTGAAGCTTTCTTT CASRTGNTEAFF TRBV6-5 - - TRBJ1-1
TGCGCCAGCAGCGCGGGTGCGGCCAAAAACATTCAGTACTTC CASSAGAAKNIQYF TRBV5-1 - - TRBJ2-4
TGTGCCAGCAGCCCTAAGCCAGGAGCGGGAGAAGAGACCCAGTACTTC CASSPKPGAGEETQYF TRBV5-4 TRBD2 - TRBJ2-5
TGCGCCAGCAGCCCGGGACAGGGGGTTATTGCAGCCTACGAGCAGTACTTC CASSPGQGVIAAYEQYF TRBV5-1 TRBD1 - TRBJ2-7
TGCGCCAGCAGCCCCCGTCTTAAGACAGGGGGACCCAGCTCCTACGAGCAGTACTTC CASSPRLKTGGPSSYEQYF TRBV4-1 TRBD1 - TRBJ2-7
TGTGCCTGGGGACAGTCATCCTACGAGCAGTACTTC CAWGQSSYEQYF TRBV30 - - TRBJ2-7
TGTGCCAGCAGCGTAGGCACTCCCAATGAGCAGTTCTTC CASSVGTPNEQFF TRBV9 - - TRBJ2-1
TGTGCCAGCAGCTTGGAAGGCGGGTTGGGAGAGACCCAGTACTTC CASSLEGGLGETQYF TRBV5-6 - - TRBJ2-5
TGCGCCAGCAGCTTGGTTCTGGGCGGGAGTCACAATGAGCAGTTCTTC CASSLVLGGSHNEQFF TRBV5-1 TRBD2 - TRBJ2-1
TGTGCCTGGAGACATGACAGGTCGCTTAATTCACCCCTCCACTTT CAWRHDRSLNSPLHF TRBV30 - - TRBJ1-6
TGTGCCATCATGGGGACTCTTACTAGCGGAGAACCTAGCACAGATACGCAGTATTTT CAIMGTLTSGEPSTDTQYF TRBV10-3 TRBD2 - TRBJ2-3
TGTGCCAGCTCACCGTCGGCGGGAAGCACCACTGAAGCTTTCTTT CASSPSAGSTTEAFF TRBV18 - - TRBJ1-1
TGTGCCAGCAGCCGGAGATCAGACAGTCGGAACACTGAAGCTTTCTTT CASSRRSDSRNTEAFF TRBV5-6 - once TRBJ1-1
TGCGCCAGCAGCCAGGGGCACAGTTTCACAGATACGCAGTATTTT CASSQGHSFTDTQYF TRBV4-1 - - TRBJ2-3
TGTGCCAGCAGCTGGGACACCAATGAAAAACTGTTTTTT CASSWDTNEKLFF TRBV12-3/TRBV12-4 - - TRBJ1-4
TGTGCCACCGGACGGGGGAATAGCAATCAGCCCCAGCATTTT CATGRGNSNQPQHF TRBV18 - few TRBJ1-5
TGTGCCTGGACGGGACAGGGTGGGACTGAAGCTTTCTTT CAWTGQGGTEAFF TRBV30 TRBD1 - TRBJ1-1
TGTGCCAGCAGGGCCGGGACAAACACTGAAGCTTTCTTT CASRAGTNTEAFF TRBV6-5 - - TRBJ1-1